These 27 T cell receptor beta chains came from one sample sequenced in a study of radiotherapy plus CTLA-4 blockade in lung cancer. Sequencing was performed with immunoSEQ multiplex PCR; in TCRdb, only in-frame clones are kept and a portion is missing. The table has some 110,000 clones, approximately 80% seen once. Material: peripheral blood, obtained from a patient treated with radiotherapy plus ipilimumab. These receptors were taken from a human donor with non-small cell lung cancer that progressed on radiotherapy plus ipilimumab. Some clones in this sample may be carry-over from other donors' samples.

The chain couples TRBV7-3 to TRBJ2-3; a possible D gene is TRBD1 (6 bases). The germline V gene encodes CDR1 SGHTA and CDR2 FQGTGA. Trimming shortened V by 3 bases and J by 4 bases, and 8 bases separated the two germline ends. The CDR3 contains 13 residues. The CDR3 is CASSFQGSDTQYF. CDR3 nucleotides: TGTGCCAGCAGCTTCCAGGGGTCAGATACGCAGTATTTT.

The chain couples TRBV7-3 to TRBJ1-3; D remains unclear. This CDR3 has 14 residues. CDR1 is SGHTA, CDR2 FQGTGA, per germline. The V gene lost 2 bases and the J gene lost 0 bases, with 5 bases spanning the gap. The CDR3, as DNA: TGTGCCAGCAGCTTATATGGCTCTGGAAACACCATATATTTT. Amino acid sequence: CASSLYGSGNTIYF.

This chain connects TRBV10-3 to TRBJ2-7; no definite D call. The CDR3 length is 15 residues. Germline lookup yields CDR1 ENHRY and CDR2 SYGVKD. Trimming took 0 bases from V and 3 from J, leaving 12 bases between them. The CDR3 loop reads CAISESLGTGYEQYF. CDR3 coding DNA: TGTGCCATCAGTGAGTCGTTGGGAACCGGCTACGAGCAGTACTTC.

The chain couples TRBV7-9 to TRBJ2-2, with D perhaps TRBD1 (5 bases). CDR1 is SEHNR, CDR2 FQNEAQ, per germline (reference sequence). The CDR3 covers 16 residues. V was trimmed by 5 bases and J by 3 bases, leaving 16 bases between them. CDR3 DNA: TGTGCCAGCAGCCTAAAAGAATCAGGGTACACCGGGGAGCTGTTTTTT. Amino acids: CASSLKESGYTGELFF.

The V call is TRBV19, the J call TRBJ1-1; possible D gene TRBD1, 6 bases. The CDR3 consists of 14 residues. From germline, CDR1 is LNHDA and CDR2 SQIVND (reference sequence). V shed 7 bases and J shed 0 bases, with 12 bases lying between them. CDR3 coding DNA: TGTGCCAGTATTTTCGGGGGGCTGAACACTGAAGCTTTCTTT. It encodes CASIFGGLNTEAFF.

V is TRBV19 and J is TRBJ2-3; 7 bases match TRBD1. Germline CDR1 is LNHDA and CDR2 is SQIVND (reference sequence). CDR3 length: 17 amino acids. V lost 6 bases and J lost 4; bases outside the gene matches: 16. CDR3 protein: CASSDRDRDSYADTQYF. The CDR3 DNA sequence: TGTGCCAGTAGCGACCGAGACAGGGACAGCTATGCAGATACGCAGTATTTT.

This clone has only a few counts. The V and J genes are TRBV10-3 and TRBJ2-3, with TRBD2 matching 9 bases. Looked up from germline, CDR1 is ENHRY and CDR2 is SYGVKD. CDR3 length: 16 amino acids. With 7 bases clipped from V and 0 bases from J, the junction kept 8 bases outside the gene matches. CDR3 loop: CAITSGLALSTDTQYF. In nucleotides, the CDR3 is TGTGCCATCACTTCGGGACTAGCTCTTAGCACAGATACGCAGTATTTT.

The J gene is TRBJ1-6, the V gene TRBV2, with D hard to call. Germline CDR1 is SNHLY and CDR2 is FYNNEI. V dropped 5 bases and J dropped 11 bases, with 7 bases sitting between them. CDR3 length: 11 amino acids. The DNA for the CDR3 is TGTGCCAGCAGTCTCCAAACACCCCTCCACTTT. It yields the protein CASSLQTPLHF.

The chain employs TRBV7-6 and TRBJ1-3; D may be TRBD1 (5 bases). Germline CDR1 SGHVS, CDR2 FNYEAQ. The CDR3 spans 16 residues. The ends were cut back, 1 base at V and 0 bases at J, with 10 bases in the middle. CDR3 in DNA: TGTGCCAGCAGCTTAGAGCCAGGGACCTCTGGAAACACCATATATTTT. This encodes CASSLEPGTSGNTIYF.

The J gene is TRBJ2-5, the V gene TRBV28; perhaps TRBD2 as D (6 bases). The CDR3 is made up of 16 amino acids. Germline loops: CDR1 MDHEN, CDR2 SYDVKM. V was clipped by 4 bases and J by 2 bases, with 17 bases between them. The CDR3 DNA sequence: TGTGCCAGCAGTTACAACTCCGGGAGCCCACAAGAGACCCAGTACTTC. This sequence encodes CASSYNSGSPQETQYF.

This chain uses TRBV27 with TRBJ2-7, with D maybe TRBD1 (5 bases). There are 16 residues in the CDR3. The V gene's germline CDR1 is MNHEY and CDR2 SMNVEV (reference sequence). The V gene lost 4 bases and the J gene lost 1 base, with 17 bases spanning the gap. In DNA form, the CDR3 reads TGTGCCAGCAGTTATAAGGGGATTGCTAAATCCTACGAGCAGTACTTC. Translating gives CASSYKGIAKSYEQYF.

This chain uses TRBV7-3 with TRBJ2-3; 15 nucleotides line up with TRBD2. From germline, CDR1 is SGHTA and CDR2 FQGTGA. The V and J ends lost 1 base and 3 bases, in that order; junction bases with no gene match: 2. This CDR3 is built from 17 residues. CDR3 residues: CASSLSGTSGGTDTQYF. CDR3 in DNA: TGTGCCAGCAGCTTAAGCGGGACTAGCGGGGGGACAGATACGCAGTATTTT.

The CDR3 here is CASRPKTGTVRYGYTF. The CDR3 DNA sequence: TGTGCCAGTAGACCAAAAACCGGGACAGTACGCTATGGCTACACCTTC. The genes are TRBV19 and TRBJ1-2; 7 positions match TRBD1. Trimming at V came to 6 bases and at J to 4 bases, leaving 14 bases not matched to a gene. From germline, CDR1 is LNHDA and CDR2 SQIVND (reference sequence). This CDR3 spans 16 amino acids.

The chain recombines TRBV6-5 with TRBJ2-7; D remains ambiguous. V was clipped by 4 bases and J by 3 bases, with 13 bases between them. Germline CDR1 MNHEY, CDR2 SVGAGI. This CDR3 has 14 amino acids. DNA of the CDR3: TGTGCCAGCAGTTCAAACACAAACCTCTACGAGCAGTACTTC. Translated, it gives CASSSNTNLYEQYF.

The V gene is TRBV11-2, the J gene TRBJ1-1, with D hard to call. Germline lookup yields CDR1 SGHAT and CDR2 FQNNGV. Trimming removed 6 bases from V and 4 bases from J, with 12 bases in between. There are 13 residues in the CDR3. CDR3 in amino acids: CASSPDAGTEAFF. The CDR3 DNA is TGTGCCAGCAGTCCTGATGCGGGCACTGAAGCTTTCTTT.

V gene TRBV11-2 combines with J gene TRBJ2-5; no firm D call. Per germline, CDR1 SGHAT and CDR2 FQNNGV. The CDR3 is made up of 13 amino acids. Trimming removed 2 bases at V and 1 base at J, with 5 bases between. This CDR3 is CASSLYSQETQYF. The DNA of the CDR3 is TGTGCCAGCAGCTTATACAGCCAAGAGACCCAGTACTTC.

The V call is TRBV6-1, the J call TRBJ2-7; no definite D call. CDR3 size: 11 residues. Between the trimmed V and J ends, which lost 2 bases and 6 bases, there was a span of 5 bases. Germline lookup yields CDR1 MNHNS and CDR2 SASEGT. Here the CDR3 DNA reads TGTGCCAGCAGTGAAAGACCCGAGCAGTACTTC. Translation gives CASSERPEQYF.

The chain carries TRBV5-1 and TRBJ1-3, with TRBD1 matching 8 bases. J was trimmed by 9 bases and V by 4 bases; bases with no gene match: 12. Germline CDR1 SGHRS, CDR2 YFSETQ. The CDR3 runs to 15 residues. CDR3 protein: CASSPGTGPDGTIYF. The CDR3 DNA sequence: TGCGCCAGCAGCCCAGGGACAGGCCCGGACGGCACCATATATTTT.

V is TRBV27 and J is TRBJ2-3, with TRBD1 identical over 7 bases. CDR1 is MNHEY, CDR2 SMNVEV, per germline (reference sequence). The trim removed 7 bases at V and 3 bases at J, leaving 10 bases unmatched. CDR3 length equals 15 residues. The CDR3 region has the DNA TGTGCCAGCATGGTCGAACAGGGGCTAACAGATACGCAGTATTTT. It specifies CASMVEQGLTDTQYF.

The chain joins TRBV7-6 to TRBJ2-5; 11 positions agree with TRBD2. V lost 1 base and J lost 2; bases outside the gene matches: 0. Per germline, CDR1 SGHVS and CDR2 FNYEAQ. The CDR3 is 15 residues long. The CDR3 bases are TGTGCCAGCAGCTTAGGACTAGCGGGGCAAGAGACCCAGTACTTC. It is translated as CASSLGLAGQETQYF.

This chain links TRBV5-1 with TRBJ1-1, with D perhaps matching TRBD1 (5 bases). V lost 0 bases to trimming and J lost 0 bases, with 9 bases between them. This CDR3 contains 15 residues. From germline, CDR1 is SGHRS and CDR2 YFSETQ. CDR3 in amino acids: CASSLGGGVNTEAFF. The CDR3 coding sequence is TGCGCCAGCAGCTTGGGAGGAGGGGTGAACACTGAAGCTTTCTTT.

V usage is TRBV2 and J usage is TRBJ2-2; D unresolved. The V gene lost 6 bases and the J gene lost 1 base, with 6 bases spanning the gap. The V gene's germline CDR1 is SNHLY and CDR2 FYNNEI. CDR3 length: 13 residues. The CDR3 is CASRGWNTGELFF. CDR3 DNA: TGTGCCAGCAGGGGGTGGAACACCGGGGAGCTGTTTTTT.

V and J are TRBV27 and TRBJ2-1, with TRBD2 identical over 11 bases. This CDR3 region has 14 residues. Per germline, CDR1 MNHEY and CDR2 SMNVEV (reference sequence). With 2 bases clipped from V and 6 bases from J, the junction kept 0 bases outside the gene matches. The CDR3 nucleotides read TGTGCCAGCAGTTTACTAGCGGGGGGCAATGAGCAGTTCTTC. Amino acids: CASSLLAGGNEQFF.

This chain links TRBV2 with TRBJ2-2, with 9 bases that match TRBD1. The CDR3 covers 14 residues. V was pared by 5 bases and J by 5 bases, with 3 bases of the junction left unmatched. CDR1 is SNHLY and CDR2 is FYNNEI in the germline V gene. Here the CDR3 DNA reads TGTGCCAGCAGTCCGGGACAGGGAACCGGGGAGCTGTTTTTT. This sequence encodes CASSPGQGTGELFF. Complete variable domain (other parts from reference TRBV2 and TRBJ2-2): EPEVTQTPSHQVTQMGQEVILRCVPISNHLYFYWYRQILGQKVEFLVSFYNNEISEKSEIFDDQFSVERPDGSNFTLKIRSTKLEDSAMYFCASSPGQGTGELFFGEGSRLTVL.

This chain uses TRBV10-1 with TRBJ2-7; no definite D call. This CDR3 region has 16 residues. V shed 6 bases and J shed 0 bases, with 18 bases lying between them. Germline values: CDR1 WNHNN, CDR2 SYGVQD (reference sequence). The CDR3 is CASSLQDQPSSYEQYF. CDR3 nucleotides: TGCGCCAGCAGCTTACAAGACCAGCCCTCCTCCTACGAGCAGTACTTC.

The genes are TRBV7-3 and TRBJ2-2, with a tentative D call TRBD2 (6 bases). Trimming took off 5 bases at V and 0 bases at J, with 13 bases between the two ends. CDR3 length: 16 amino acids. CDR1 is SGHTA and CDR2 is FQGTGA in the germline V gene. The CDR3: CASSRFGGTNTGELFF. The CDR3 DNA reads TGTGCCAGCAGCCGGTTTGGCGGGACGAACACCGGGGAGCTGTTTTTT.

The V gene is TRBV23-1, the J gene TRBJ1-1; D possibly corresponds to TRBD1 (5 bases). TRBV23-1 is filed as an ORF, its function uncertain. V was clipped by 3 bases and J by 3 bases, with 8 bases between them. The length of the CDR3 is 13 residues. The CDR3 reads CASSQGRDTEAFF. As DNA, the CDR3 is TGCGCCAGCAGTCAGGGGCGGGACACTGAAGCTTTCTTT.